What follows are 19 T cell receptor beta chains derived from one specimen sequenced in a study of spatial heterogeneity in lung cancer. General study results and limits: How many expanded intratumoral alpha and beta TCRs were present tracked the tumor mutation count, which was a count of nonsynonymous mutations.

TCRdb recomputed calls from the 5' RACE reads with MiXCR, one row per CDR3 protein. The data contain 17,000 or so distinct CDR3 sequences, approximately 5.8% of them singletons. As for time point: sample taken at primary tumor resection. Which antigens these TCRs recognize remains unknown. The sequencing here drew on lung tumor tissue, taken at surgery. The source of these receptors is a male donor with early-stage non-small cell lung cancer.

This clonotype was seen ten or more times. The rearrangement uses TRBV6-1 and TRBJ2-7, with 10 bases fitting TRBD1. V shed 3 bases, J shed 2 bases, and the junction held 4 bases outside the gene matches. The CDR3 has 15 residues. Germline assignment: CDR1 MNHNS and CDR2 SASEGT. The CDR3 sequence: CASSEEGQGAYEQYF. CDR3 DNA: TGTGCCAGCAGTGAGGAAGGACAGGGGGCCTACGAGCAGTACTTC.

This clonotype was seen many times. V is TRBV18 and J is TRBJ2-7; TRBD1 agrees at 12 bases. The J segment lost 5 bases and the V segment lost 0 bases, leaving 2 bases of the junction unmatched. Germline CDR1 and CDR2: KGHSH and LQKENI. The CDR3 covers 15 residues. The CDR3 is CASSPPGQGANEQYF. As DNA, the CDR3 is TGTGCCAGCTCACCACCGGGACAGGGGGCGAACGAGCAGTACTTC.

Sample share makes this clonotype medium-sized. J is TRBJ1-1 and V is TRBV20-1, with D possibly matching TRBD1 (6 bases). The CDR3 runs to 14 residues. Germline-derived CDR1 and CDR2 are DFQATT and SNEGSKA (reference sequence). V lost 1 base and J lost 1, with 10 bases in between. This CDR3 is CSARVQGENTEAFF. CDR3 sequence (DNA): TGCAGTGCTAGAGTACAGGGAGAGAACACTGAAGCTTTCTTT.

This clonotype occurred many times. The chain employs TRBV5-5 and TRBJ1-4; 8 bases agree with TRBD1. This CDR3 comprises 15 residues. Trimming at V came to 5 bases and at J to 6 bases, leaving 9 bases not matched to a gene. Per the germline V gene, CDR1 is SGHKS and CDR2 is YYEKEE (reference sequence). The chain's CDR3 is CASRPRTGWDEKLFF. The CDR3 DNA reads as TGTGCCAGCAGACCAAGGACAGGGTGGGATGAAAAACTGTTTTTT.

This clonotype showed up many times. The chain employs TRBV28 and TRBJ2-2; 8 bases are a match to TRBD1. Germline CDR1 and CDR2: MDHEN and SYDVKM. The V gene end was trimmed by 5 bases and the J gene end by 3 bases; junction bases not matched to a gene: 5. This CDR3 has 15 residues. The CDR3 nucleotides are TGTGCCAGCAGTATCGGACAGGGAGACACCGGGGAGCTGTTTTTT. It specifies CASSIGQGDTGELFF.

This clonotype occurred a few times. CDR3 loop: CASSYSGGDYEQYF. The DNA of the CDR3 is TGTGCCAGCAGTTACTCGGGGGGAGACTACGAGCAGTACTTC. J is TRBJ2-7 and V is TRBV6-2 or TRBV6-3; perhaps TRBD2 as D (6 bases). The length of the CDR3 is 14 residues. Per the germline V gene, CDR1 is MNHEY and CDR2 is SVGEGT. The ends were cut back, 0 bases at V and 3 bases at J, with 9 bases in the middle.

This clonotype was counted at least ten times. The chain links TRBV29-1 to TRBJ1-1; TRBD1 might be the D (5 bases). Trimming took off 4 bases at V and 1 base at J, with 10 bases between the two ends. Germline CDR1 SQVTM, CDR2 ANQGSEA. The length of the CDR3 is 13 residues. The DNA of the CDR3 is TGCAGCGTTGCTGGGGCGGCGAACACTGAAGCTTTCTTT. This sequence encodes CSVAGAANTEAFF.

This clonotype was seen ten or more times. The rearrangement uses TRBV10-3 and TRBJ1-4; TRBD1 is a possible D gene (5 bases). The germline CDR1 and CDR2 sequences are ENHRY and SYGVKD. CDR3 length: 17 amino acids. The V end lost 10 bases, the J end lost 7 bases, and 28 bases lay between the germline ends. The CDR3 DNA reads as TGTGCCACCAGGGCCGGGACCGCCGGTTCAATGAGTGAAAAACTGTTTTTT. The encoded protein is CATRAGTAGSMSEKLFF.

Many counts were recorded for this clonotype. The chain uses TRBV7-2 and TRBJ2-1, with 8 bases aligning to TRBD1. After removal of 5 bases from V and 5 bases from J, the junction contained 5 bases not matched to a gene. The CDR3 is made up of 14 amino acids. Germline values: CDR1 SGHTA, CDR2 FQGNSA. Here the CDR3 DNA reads TGTGCCAGCAGCCGGGACAGGTTAAACAATGAGCAGTTCTTC. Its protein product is CASSRDRLNNEQFF.

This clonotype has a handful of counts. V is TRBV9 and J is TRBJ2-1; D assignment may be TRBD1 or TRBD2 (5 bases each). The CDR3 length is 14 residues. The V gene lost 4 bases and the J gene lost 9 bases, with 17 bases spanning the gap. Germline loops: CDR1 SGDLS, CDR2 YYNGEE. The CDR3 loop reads CASSPGTTWGEQFF. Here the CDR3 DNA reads TGTGCCAGCAGCCCGGGGACCACATGGGGTGAGCAGTTCTTC. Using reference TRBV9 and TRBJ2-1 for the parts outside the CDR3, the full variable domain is DSGVTQTPKHLITATGQRVTLRCSPRSGDLSVYWYQQSLDQGLQFLIQYYNGEERAKGNILERFSAQQFPDLHSELNLSSLELGDSALYFCASSPGTTWGEQFFGPGTRLTVL.

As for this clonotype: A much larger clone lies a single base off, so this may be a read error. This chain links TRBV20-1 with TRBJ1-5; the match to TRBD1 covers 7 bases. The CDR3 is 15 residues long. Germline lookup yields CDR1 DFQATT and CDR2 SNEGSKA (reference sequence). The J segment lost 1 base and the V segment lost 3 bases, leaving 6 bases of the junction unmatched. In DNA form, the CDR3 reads TGCAGTGCTAGGGCCCCAGGGGGGAGCAATCAGCCCCAGCATTTT. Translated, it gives CSARAPGGSNQPQHF.

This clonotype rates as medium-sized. For the CDR3, the DNA is TGTGCCAGCAGCATCTCGCGGGGTAGCACTGAAGCTTTCTTT. Its translation: CASSISRGSTEAFF. The rearrangement uses TRBV11-2 and TRBJ1-1; D not resolved. Germline CDR1 and CDR2: SGHAT and FQNNGV. Trimming stripped 5 bases from V and 4 bases from J, with 14 bases between. CDR3 length: 14 residues.

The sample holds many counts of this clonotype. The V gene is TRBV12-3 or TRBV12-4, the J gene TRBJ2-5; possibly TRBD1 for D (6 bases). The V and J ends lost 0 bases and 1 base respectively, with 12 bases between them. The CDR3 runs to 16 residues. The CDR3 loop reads CASSLAPTGRQETQYF. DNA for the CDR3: TGTGCCAGCAGTTTAGCGCCGACAGGCCGCCAAGAGACCCAGTACTTC.

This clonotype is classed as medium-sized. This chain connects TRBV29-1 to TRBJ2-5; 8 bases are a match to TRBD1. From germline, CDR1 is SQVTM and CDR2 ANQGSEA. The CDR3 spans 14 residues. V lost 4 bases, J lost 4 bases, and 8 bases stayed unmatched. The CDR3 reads CSVVLDRAAETQYF. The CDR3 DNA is TGCAGCGTTGTCCTGGACAGGGCGGCAGAGACCCAGTACTTC.

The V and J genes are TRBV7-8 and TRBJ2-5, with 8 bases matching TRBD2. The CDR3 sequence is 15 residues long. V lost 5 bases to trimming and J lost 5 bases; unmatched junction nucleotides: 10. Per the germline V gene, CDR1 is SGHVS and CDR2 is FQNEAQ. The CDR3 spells CASSKYGPSGETQYF. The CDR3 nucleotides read TGTGCCAGCAGCAAATACGGACCTAGCGGGGAGACCCAGTACTTC.

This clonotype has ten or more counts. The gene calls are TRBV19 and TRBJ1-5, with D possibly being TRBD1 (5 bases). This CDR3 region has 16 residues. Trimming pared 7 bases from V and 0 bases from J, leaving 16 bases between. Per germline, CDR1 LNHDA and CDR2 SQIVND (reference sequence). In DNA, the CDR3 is TGTGCCAGTACCTTTTGGCAGGGCCCTAGCAATCAGCCCCAGCATTTT. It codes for CASTFWQGPSNQPQHF.

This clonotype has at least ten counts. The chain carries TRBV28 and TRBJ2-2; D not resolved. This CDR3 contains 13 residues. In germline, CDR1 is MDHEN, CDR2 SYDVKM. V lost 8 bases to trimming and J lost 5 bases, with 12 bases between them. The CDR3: CASDLPGTGELFF. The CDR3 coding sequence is TGTGCCAGCGACCTACCCGGGACCGGGGAGCTGTTTTTT.

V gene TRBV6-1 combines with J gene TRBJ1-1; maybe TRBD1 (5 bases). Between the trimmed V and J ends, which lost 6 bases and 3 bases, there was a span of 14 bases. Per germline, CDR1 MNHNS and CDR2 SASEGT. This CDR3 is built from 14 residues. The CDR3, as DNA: TGTGCCAGCAGGAACTACATGGGGGACACTGAAGCTTTCTTT. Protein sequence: CASRNYMGDTEAFF.

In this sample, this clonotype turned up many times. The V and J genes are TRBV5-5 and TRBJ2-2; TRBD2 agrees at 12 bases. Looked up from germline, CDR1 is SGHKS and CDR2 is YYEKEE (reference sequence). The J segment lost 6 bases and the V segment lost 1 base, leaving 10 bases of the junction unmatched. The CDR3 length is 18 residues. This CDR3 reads CASSLTTSGRNRAGELFF. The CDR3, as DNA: TGTGCCAGCAGCTTGACGACTAGCGGGAGAAATCGGGCCGGGGAGCTGTTTTTT.